This T cell receptor (beta chain) appears in the sequencing data of a study of T cell responses to AZD1222 COVID-19 vaccine (dated by TCRdb to the early 2020s). For the wider study: AZD1222 recipients given second doses at about 4 weeks or at about 12 weeks were pooled, since spike-specific TCR depth and breadth were not found to differ between the two schedules. TCR sequencing was performed for roughly 250 trial participants, of whom roughly 200 were given two doses of AZD1222 and around 25 were given two doses of MenACWY control vaccine. Trial participants were enrolled into age subgroups of 18-55, 56-69 and 70-plus years, which contained 148, 28 and 57 TCR-sequenced participants, respectively. Overall results and qualifications from the work: A significant rise in spike-specific TCR breadth and depth was observed after two AZD1222 doses relative to day 0 and relative to MenACWY recipients. Conclusions about previously exposed vaccinees are limited, since just a handful of AZD1222 recipients were seropositive for SARS-CoV-2 at baseline. Because no samples from the day 14 peak response were available, repertoires could be characterized only after the peak T cell response. The vaccine-associated CD4 TCRs covered the entire spike protein, and the dominant responses fell in regions 160-218 and 743-854. Participants were mostly white British and included more females than males, and it was suggested by the authors that clonal diversity may have been underestimated. Reportedly, close to half of the unique spike-specific TCRs recognized epitopes lying outside the regions that are mutated in the B.1.351 and B.1.1.7 variants. The 56-69-year group was small, and its depth increase did not reach significance, likely because of low power.

CDR1 and CDR2 are read off the germline V gene as MDHEN and SYDVKM. The CDR3 runs 13 residues from the cysteine to the phenylalanine. Of the read, only the CDR3 DNA is kept; its 39 bases are in frame from base 1. Trimming costs V 4 bases and J 4 bases, and their ends lie 11 bases apart. The CDR3 regions of human TCRbeta chains were subjected to immunosequencing. Regarding the original processing steps: Repertoire TCRs were checked for matches against a reference library of SARS-CoV-2-specific TCRs that had been generated using the MIRA antigen-specificity platform. Breadth was defined as the fraction of unique TCRs that were SARS-CoV-2-associated. Depth was defined as the fraction of total T cells that were SARS-CoV-2-associated. Each spike-specific TCR was assigned to its reactive spike region and to a CD4 or CD8 class using the MIRA data. Log10-transformed breadth and depth values were compared by one-way ANOVA with Sidak's multiple comparisons tests. This is the immuneACCESS table as TCRdb keeps it, with only in-frame sequences that have V and J called. A part of the clones is gone; compared with another copy, unresolved V genes explain less than half, and the rest is unexplained. V and J calls and clone size are given by that table; D and trimming were obtained from the DNA. The sample table lists around 100,000 clones, 80% to 95% of them with a count of one. The biggest ten clones account for about 1.5% of the sample.

The sample's time point label is to be understood as: baseline before first vaccination. The vaccinee samples were drawn from two UK trials, COV001 and COV002, one of which was a single-blind randomized controlled phase 2/3 trial testing AZD1222 (ChAdOx1 nCoV-19) in healthy adults. For TCRbeta chain sequencing, PBMC samples from trial participants were taken at day 0 and at day 28 after the second dose. In this sample, this clone turned up once. Which antigen it targets is not known. No clone much larger than this one lies a single base away; base qualities are absent. This specimen was peripheral blood, taken on day 0 of AZD1222 vaccination. The TCR comes from an adult in good health. The chain couples TRBV28 to TRBJ2-7; TRBD2 might be the D gene, on 6 matching bases. The nucleotide sequence is TGTGCCAGCAGTTCGAAAGGACTATACGAGCAGTACTTC. Its amino acids are CASSSKGLYEQYF.